These T cell receptor beta chains were read from a single sample in a study of cytomegalovirus exposure and HLA in healthy donors. Profiling relied on immunoSEQ multiplex PCR, and the TCRdb table lists in-frame clones only, not all of them. The sample holds over 85,000 clones, around four fifths seen once. Sequencing was performed on PBMCs. All receptors derive from a man aged 35 to 55 in good health and CMV-seronegative. The CDR3 runs from the conserved cysteine through the conserved F or W. The order of the fields is J gene, D gene, V gene, clone size, CDR3 DNA, CDR3 protein. D genes are given only for firm matches. Size values are once, few and many counts, or a class for expanded clones, and some rows have none.

j_gene: TRBJ1-4
d_gene: TRBD1
v_gene: TRBV6-1
abundance: .
CDR3nt: TGTGCCAGCAGTGCGGGACAGGCTCAGGAAAAACTGTTTTTT
CDR3aa: CASSAGQAQEKLFF

j_gene: TRBJ1-1
d_gene: TRBD1
v_gene: TRBV29-1
abundance: .
CDR3nt: TGCAGCGTTGATCAGGGGGTGTCGGCTGAAGCTTTCTTT
CDR3aa: CSVDQGVSAEAFF

j_gene: TRBJ2-5
d_gene: TRBD2
v_gene: TRBV7-2
abundance: .
CDR3nt: TGTGCCAGCAGCTTAGCGCGGTTAGCGGGGGGACCCGGGGAGACCCAGTACTTC
CDR3aa: CASSLARLAGGPGETQYF

j_gene: TRBJ1-4
d_gene: .
v_gene: TRBV6-5
abundance: once
CDR3nt: TGTGCCAGCTGTAAAGGACATCTGGGGGGAAAACTGTTTTTT
CDR3aa: CASCKGHLGGKLFF

j_gene: TRBJ1-1
d_gene: TRBD1
v_gene: TRBV7-9
abundance: few
CDR3nt: TGTGCCAGCAGCTTATCCGGGACAGGGGTTCCAATGAACACTGAAGCTTTCTTT
CDR3aa: CASSLSGTGVPMNTEAFF

j_gene: TRBJ2-2
d_gene: .
v_gene: TRBV11-3
abundance: .
CDR3nt: TGTGCCAGCAGCTTAAACAGGGGGGGGACCGGGGAGCTGTTTTTT
CDR3aa: CASSLNRGGTGELFF

j_gene: TRBJ2-5
d_gene: .
v_gene: TRBV2
abundance: .
CDR3nt: TGTGCCAGCAGGGGTCGCGGGGGCGGAGAGCAGTACTTC
CDR3aa: CASRGRGGGEQYF

j_gene: TRBJ2-3
d_gene: TRBD2
v_gene: TRBV12-5
abundance: .
CDR3nt: TGTGCTAGTGGTTTGGAGCGGGGTAGCACAGATACGCAGTATTTT
CDR3aa: CASGLERGSTDTQYF

j_gene: TRBJ2-1
d_gene: TRBD2
v_gene: TRBV4-3
abundance: .
CDR3nt: TGCGCCAGTACAACTGGACTAGCGGGGGGGAAGGAGCAGTTCTTC
CDR3aa: CASTTGLAGGKEQFF

j_gene: TRBJ1-5
d_gene: TRBD1
v_gene: TRBV7-9
abundance: few
CDR3nt: TGTGCCAGCAGCCGAGGACAGGGGGATCAGCCCCAGCATTTT
CDR3aa: CASSRGQGDQPQHF

j_gene: TRBJ2-7
d_gene: TRBD1
v_gene: TRBV5-4
abundance: .
CDR3nt: TGTGCCAGCAGCCCGACAGGGGGGGCCTACGAGCAGTACTTC
CDR3aa: CASSPTGGAYEQYF

j_gene: TRBJ1-4
d_gene: TRBD1
v_gene: TRBV6-1
abundance: .
CDR3nt: TGTGCCAGCAGTGCCGACAGGGGGAATGAAAAACTGTTTTTT
CDR3aa: CASSADRGNEKLFF

j_gene: TRBJ1-6
d_gene: TRBD1
v_gene: TRBV11-1
abundance: .
CDR3nt: TGTGCCAGCAGCCTGGGGACAGGGGTAAATTCACCCCTCCACTTT
CDR3aa: CASSLGTGVNSPLHF

j_gene: TRBJ1-2
d_gene: TRBD1
v_gene: TRBV19
abundance: .
CDR3nt: TGTGCCAGTACTATTGGACAGGCCACCTATGGCTACACCTTC
CDR3aa: CASTIGQATYGYTF

j_gene: TRBJ2-2
d_gene: TRBD2
v_gene: TRBV7-8
abundance: .
CDR3nt: TGTGCCAGCATCGTGAACCGGGGGGGTTACACCGGGGAGCTGTTTTTT
CDR3aa: CASIVNRGGYTGELFF

j_gene: TRBJ1-1
d_gene: .
v_gene: TRBV18
abundance: .
CDR3nt: TGTGCCAGCTCACCCAACCTGTGGGGAAGCGGGAACGCTGAAGCTTTCTTT
CDR3aa: CASSPNLWGSGNAEAFF

j_gene: TRBJ2-1
d_gene: TRBD1
v_gene: TRBV25-1
abundance: .
CDR3nt: TGTGCCAGCAGTGACCAGACAGGGGCGAGGGGGTACAATGAGCAGTTCTTC
CDR3aa: CASSDQTGARGYNEQFF

j_gene: TRBJ1-3
d_gene: .
v_gene: TRBV4-1
abundance: .
CDR3nt: TGCGCCAGCAGCCAAGCAGCAGGATCTGGAAACACCATATATTTT
CDR3aa: CASSQAAGSGNTIYF